The clone carrying this T cell receptor beta chain has a count of ten or more. Its matching antigen is unknown. The data derive from a study of early T cells in non-severe SARS-CoV-2 infection. Study conclusions and caveats: VDJdb matching skewed toward anti-spike CD8 responses, missing private and CD4 specificities.

Unique molecular identifiers (one per individual cDNA molecule) were attached. TCRdb redid the calling of the 5' RACE reads with MiXCR, one entry per CDR3 protein. The sample carries approximately 70,000 distinct CDR3 sequences, under 15% recorded once. The receptor comes from an adult who was a healthcare worker with PCR-confirmed SARS-CoV-2 infection or an uninfected control (not recorded which). Sample: whole blood, taken at baseline.

The CDR3 sequence: CASSLEALGQTTDTQYF. DNA for the CDR3: TGCGCCAGCAGCTTGGAGGCTCTGGGCCAGACCACAGATACGCAGTATTTT. The chain combines TRBV5-1 with TRBJ2-3; unclear D gene. CDR3 size: 17 residues. Germline CDR1 and CDR2: SGHRS and YFSETQ. Trimming removed 0 bases at V and 2 bases at J, with 16 bases between.